This T cell receptor (beta chain) came from a study of OX40 agonist ivuxolimab in advanced cancers. Using immunoSEQ multiplex PCR, the repertoire was profiled, and TCRdb retains in-frame clones only, with some absent. The sample includes 65,000 to 75,000 clones, 85% to 90% of them seen just once. The junction had 6 bases not matched to a gene; V was cut back by 6 bases and J by 5 bases. CDR3 size: 14 residues. CDR1 and CDR2 (germline): SEHNR, FQNEAQ (reference sequence). This material consisted of CD4+ or CD8+ T cells sorted from blood, taken in a trial of the OX40 agonist ivuxolimab. The sequence was obtained from an adult with an advanced solid tumor such as melanoma, head and neck, liver or kidney cancer. This rearrangement joins TRBV7-9 to TRBJ1-2; 10 bases fit TRBD1. This CDR3 is CASRQEDRGYGYTF. DNA for the CDR3: TGTGCCAGCAGGCAAGAGGACAGGGGGTATGGCTACACCTTC. The full variable domain, completed using reference TRBV7-9 and TRBJ1-2, is DTGVSQNPRHKITKRGQNVTFRCDPISEHNRLYWYRQTLGQGPEFLTYFQNEAQLEKSRLLSDRFSAERPKGSFSTLEIQRTEQGDSAMYLCASRQEDRGYGYTFGSGTRLTVV.